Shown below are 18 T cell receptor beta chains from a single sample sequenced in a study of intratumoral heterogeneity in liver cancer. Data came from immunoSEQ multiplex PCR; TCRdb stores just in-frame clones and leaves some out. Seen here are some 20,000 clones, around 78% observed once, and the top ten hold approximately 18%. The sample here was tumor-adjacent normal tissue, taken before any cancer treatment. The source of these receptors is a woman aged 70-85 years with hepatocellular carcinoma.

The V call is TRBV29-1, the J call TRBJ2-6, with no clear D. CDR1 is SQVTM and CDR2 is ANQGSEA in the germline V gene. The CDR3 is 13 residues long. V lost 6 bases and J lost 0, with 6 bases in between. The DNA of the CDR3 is TGCAGCGTCGACAACTCTGGGGCCAACGTCCTGACTTTC. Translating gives CSVDNSGANVLTF.

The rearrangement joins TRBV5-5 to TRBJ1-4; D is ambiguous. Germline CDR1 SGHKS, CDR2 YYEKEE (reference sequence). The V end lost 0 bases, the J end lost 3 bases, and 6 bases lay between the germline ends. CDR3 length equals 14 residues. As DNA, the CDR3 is TGTGCCAGCAGCTTGGGAGGGTCTAATGAAAAACTGTTTTTT. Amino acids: CASSLGGSNEKLFF.

The CDR3 DNA is TGTGCCAGCAGTTTAATGGGGGCTGATGGCTACACCTTC. Translating gives CASSLMGADGYTF. The chain joins TRBV12-3 or TRBV12-4 to TRBJ1-2, with a tentative D call TRBD1 (6 bases). This CDR3 has 13 residues. V dropped 2 bases and J dropped 6 bases, with 10 bases sitting between them.

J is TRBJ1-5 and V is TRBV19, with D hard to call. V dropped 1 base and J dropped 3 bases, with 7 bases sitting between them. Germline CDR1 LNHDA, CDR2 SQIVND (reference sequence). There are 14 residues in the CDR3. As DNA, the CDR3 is TGTGCCAGTAGTATAGTTTGGACCAATCAGCCCCAGCATTTT. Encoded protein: CASSIVWTNQPQHF. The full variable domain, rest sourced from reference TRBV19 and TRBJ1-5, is DGGITQSPKYLFRKEGQNVTLSCEQNLNHDAMYWYRQDPGQGLRLIYYSQIVNDFQKGDIAEGYSVSREKKESFPLTVTSAQKNPTAFYLCASSIVWTNQPQHFGDGTRLSIL.

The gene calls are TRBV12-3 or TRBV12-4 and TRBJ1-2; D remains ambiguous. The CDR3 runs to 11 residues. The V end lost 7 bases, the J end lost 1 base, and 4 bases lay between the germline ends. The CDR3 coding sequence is TGTGCCAGCAAGCGTAACTATGGCTACACCTTC. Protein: CASKRNYGYTF.

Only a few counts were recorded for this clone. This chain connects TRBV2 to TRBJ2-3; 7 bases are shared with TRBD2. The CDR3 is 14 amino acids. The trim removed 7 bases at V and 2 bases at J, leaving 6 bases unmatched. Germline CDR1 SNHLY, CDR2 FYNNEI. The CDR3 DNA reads TGTGCCAGCAAGGTCGGGGGGACCACAGATACGCAGTATTTT. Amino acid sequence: CASKVGGTTDTQYF.

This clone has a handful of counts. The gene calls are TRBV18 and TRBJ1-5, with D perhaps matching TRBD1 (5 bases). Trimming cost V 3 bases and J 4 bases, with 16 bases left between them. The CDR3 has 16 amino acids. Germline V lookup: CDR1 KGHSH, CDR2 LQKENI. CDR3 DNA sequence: TGTGCCAGCTCACCCTCCCCACCCAGGGCAAATCAGCCCCAGCATTTT. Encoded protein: CASSPSPPRANQPQHF.

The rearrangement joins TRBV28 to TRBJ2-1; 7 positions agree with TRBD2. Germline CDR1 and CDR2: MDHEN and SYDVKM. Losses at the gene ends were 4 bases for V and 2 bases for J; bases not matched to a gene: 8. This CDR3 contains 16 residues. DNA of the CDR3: TGTGCCAGCAGTTGGGCAAGGGGAGGGCCCTACAATGAGCAGTTCTTC. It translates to CASSWARGGPYNEQFF.

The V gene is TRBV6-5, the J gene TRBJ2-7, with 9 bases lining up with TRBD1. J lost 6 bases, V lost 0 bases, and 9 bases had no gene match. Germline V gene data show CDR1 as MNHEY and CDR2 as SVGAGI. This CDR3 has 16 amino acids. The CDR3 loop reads CASSYSVGTGNPEQYF. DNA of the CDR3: TGTGCCAGCAGTTACTCGGTAGGGACAGGGAATCCCGAGCAGTACTTC.

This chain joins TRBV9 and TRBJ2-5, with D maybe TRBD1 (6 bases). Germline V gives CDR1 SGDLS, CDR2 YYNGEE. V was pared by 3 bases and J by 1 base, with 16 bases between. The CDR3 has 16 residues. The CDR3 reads CASSDPRQAGQETQYF. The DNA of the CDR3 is TGTGCCAGCAGCGACCCTAGACAGGCGGGCCAAGAGACCCAGTACTTC.

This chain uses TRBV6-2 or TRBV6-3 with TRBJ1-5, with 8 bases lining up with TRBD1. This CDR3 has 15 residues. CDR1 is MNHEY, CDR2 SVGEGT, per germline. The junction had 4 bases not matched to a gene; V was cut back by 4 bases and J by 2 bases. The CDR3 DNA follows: TGTGCCAGCAGTTTAGGGACAGGCCGCAATCAGCCCCAGCATTTT. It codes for CASSLGTGRNQPQHF.

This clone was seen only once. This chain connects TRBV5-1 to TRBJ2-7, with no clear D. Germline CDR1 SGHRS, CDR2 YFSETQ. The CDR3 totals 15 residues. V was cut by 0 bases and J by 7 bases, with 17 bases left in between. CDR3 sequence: CASSLEGFASEEQYF. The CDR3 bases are TGCGCCAGCAGCTTGGAGGGTTTCGCCTCGGAGGAGCAGTACTTC.

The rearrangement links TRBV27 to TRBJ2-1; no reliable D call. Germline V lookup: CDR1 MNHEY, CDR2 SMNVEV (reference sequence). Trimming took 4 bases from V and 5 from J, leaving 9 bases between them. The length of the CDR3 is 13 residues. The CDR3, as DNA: TGTGCCAGCAGTTCCGTACCTGACAATGAGCAGTTCTTC. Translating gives CASSSVPDNEQFF.

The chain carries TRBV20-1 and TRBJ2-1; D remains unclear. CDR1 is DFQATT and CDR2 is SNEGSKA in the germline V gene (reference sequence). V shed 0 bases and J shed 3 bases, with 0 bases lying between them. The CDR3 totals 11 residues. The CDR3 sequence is CSARDYNEQFF. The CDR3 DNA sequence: TGCAGTGCTAGAGACTACAATGAGCAGTTCTTC.

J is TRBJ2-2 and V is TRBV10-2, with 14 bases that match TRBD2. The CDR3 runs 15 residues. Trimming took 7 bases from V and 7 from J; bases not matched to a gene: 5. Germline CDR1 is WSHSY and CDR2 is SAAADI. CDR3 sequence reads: CASITGTSGSGELFF. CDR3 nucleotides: TGCGCCAGCATCACCGGGACTAGCGGGAGCGGGGAGCTGTTTTTT.

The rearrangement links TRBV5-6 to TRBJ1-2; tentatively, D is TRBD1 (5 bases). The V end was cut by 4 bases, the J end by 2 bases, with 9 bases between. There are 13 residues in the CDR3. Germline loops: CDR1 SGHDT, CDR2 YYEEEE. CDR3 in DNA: TGTGCCAGCAGCAAAACAGGAAACTATGGCTACACCTTC. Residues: CASSKTGNYGYTF.

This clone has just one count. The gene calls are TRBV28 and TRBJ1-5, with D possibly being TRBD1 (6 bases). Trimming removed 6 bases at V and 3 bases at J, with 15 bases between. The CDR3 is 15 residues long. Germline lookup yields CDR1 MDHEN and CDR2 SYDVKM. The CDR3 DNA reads TGTGCCAGCAGAATAGGGACACCGAACAATCAGCCCCAGCATTTT. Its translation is CASRIGTPNNQPQHF.

This CDR3 reads CASSPQSADTQYF. CDR3 DNA sequence: TGTGCCAGCTCACCACAATCCGCTGATACGCAGTATTTT. The rearrangement links TRBV18 to TRBJ2-3, with D uncertain. Germline CDR1 is KGHSH and CDR2 is LQKENI. CDR3 length: 13 residues. The ends were cut back, 1 base at V and 6 bases at J, with 8 bases in the middle.